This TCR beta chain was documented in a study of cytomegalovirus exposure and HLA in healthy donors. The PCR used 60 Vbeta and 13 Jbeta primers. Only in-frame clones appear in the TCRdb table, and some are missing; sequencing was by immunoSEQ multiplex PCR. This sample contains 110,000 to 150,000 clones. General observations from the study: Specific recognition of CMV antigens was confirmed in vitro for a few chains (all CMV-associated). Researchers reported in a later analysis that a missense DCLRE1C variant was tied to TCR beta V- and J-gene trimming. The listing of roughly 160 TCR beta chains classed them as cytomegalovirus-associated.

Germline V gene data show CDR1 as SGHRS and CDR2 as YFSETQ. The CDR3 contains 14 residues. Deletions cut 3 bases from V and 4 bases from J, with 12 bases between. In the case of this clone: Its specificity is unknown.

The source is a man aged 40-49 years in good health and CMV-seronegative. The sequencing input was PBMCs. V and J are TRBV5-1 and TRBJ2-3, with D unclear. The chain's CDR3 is CASSSDSPADTQYF. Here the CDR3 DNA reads TGCGCCAGCAGCTCCGACTCTCCGGCAGATACGCAGTATTTT.